What follows are 25 T cell receptor beta chains derived from one specimen sequenced in a study of cytomegalovirus exposure and HLA in healthy donors. Sequencing was performed with immunoSEQ multiplex PCR; in TCRdb, only in-frame clones are kept and a portion is missing. The sample records approximately 73,000 clones, about 95% being singletons. Sequenced sample: PBMCs. Source of these receptors: a man between 18 and 35 years old in good health and CMV-seronegative.

The rearrangement links TRBV6-5 to TRBJ2-2, with 7 nucleotides matching TRBD1. The junction had 4 bases not matched to a gene; V was cut back by 5 bases and J by 1 base. CDR1 and CDR2 from the germline V gene are MNHEY and SVGAGI. This CDR3 has 15 amino acids. The CDR3 spells CASSQGQLNTGELFF. CDR3 bases: TGTGCCAGCAGTCAGGGACAGTTGAACACCGGGGAGCTGTTTTTT.

This chain joins TRBV28 and TRBJ1-1; D remains unclear. Germline assignment: CDR1 MDHEN and CDR2 SYDVKM. The CDR3 spans 14 residues. V was clipped by 3 bases and J by 4 bases, with 12 bases between them. The CDR3: CASSFRLGSTEAFF. DNA for the CDR3: TGTGCCAGCAGTTTCAGACTAGGGAGCACTGAAGCTTTCTTT.

This sequence joins TRBV7-2 and TRBJ1-4, with TRBD1 as a possible D gene (5 bases). The V and J ends lost 5 bases and 1 base respectively, with 11 bases between them. Germline V CDR1 and CDR2: SGHTA, FQGNSA. This CDR3 spans 15 amino acids. Here the CDR3 reads CASSTNGGTNEKLFF. CDR3 DNA sequence: TGTGCCAGCAGCACCAACGGGGGAACTAATGAAAAACTGTTTTTT.

The J gene is TRBJ2-6, the V gene TRBV9; the match to TRBD1 covers 7 bases. Looked up from germline, CDR1 is SGDLS and CDR2 is YYNGEE. V gave up 0 bases and J gave up 0 bases; unmatched junction bases: 21. CDR3 length: 23 residues. CDR3 loop: CASSVAWNDSVGTVSSGANVLTF. The DNA for the CDR3 is TGTGCCAGCAGCGTAGCTTGGAATGATTCGGTCGGGACAGTATCCTCTGGGGCCAACGTCCTGACTTTC.

This chain links TRBV5-4 with TRBJ2-3, with D possibly being TRBD1 (5 bases). Germline V lookup: CDR1 SGHNT, CDR2 YYREEE (reference sequence). The V end was cut by 2 bases, the J end by 1 base, with 11 bases between. The CDR3 has 15 residues. Here the CDR3 DNA reads TGTGCCAGCAGCTTAGGGGCTGGCGGCACAGATACGCAGTATTTT. It translates to CASSLGAGGTDTQYF.

J is TRBJ2-3 and V is TRBV9, with D uncertain. CDR3 length equals 14 residues. Trimming stripped 10 bases from V and 4 bases from J, with 19 bases between. Germline V gene data show CDR1 as SGDLS and CDR2 as YYNGEE. The CDR3 spells CAGFGVDLADTQYF. CDR3 DNA sequence: TGTGCCGGTTTTGGAGTCGATTTGGCAGATACGCAGTATTTT.

The V and J genes are TRBV5-1 and TRBJ2-3, with D perhaps TRBD1 (6 bases). CDR3 length: 16 amino acids. Germline V CDR1 and CDR2: SGHRS, YFSETQ. V was shortened by 0 bases and J by 0 bases, with 11 bases between the two germline ends. Written as DNA, the CDR3 is TGCGCCAGCAGCTTGGGGGACACTTTTAGCACAGATACGCAGTATTTT. The encoded protein is CASSLGDTFSTDTQYF.

This chain joins TRBV7-2 and TRBJ1-5, with D perhaps TRBD1 (6 bases). Trimming removed 2 bases at V and 6 bases at J, with 8 bases between. The CDR3 runs to 13 residues. CDR1 is SGHTA, CDR2 FQGNSA, per germline. CDR3 amino acids: CASSLIGGQPQHF. DNA of the CDR3: TGTGCCAGCAGCTTAATAGGGGGTCAGCCCCAGCATTTT. The full variable domain, rest sourced from reference TRBV7-2 and TRBJ1-5, is GAGVSQSPSNKVTEKGKDVELRCDPISGHTALYWYRQSLGQGLEFLIYFQGNSAPDKSGLPSDRFSAERTGGSVSTLTIQRTQQEDSAVYLCASSLIGGQPQHFGDGTRLSIL.

The V gene is TRBV14, the J gene TRBJ1-3; D unclear. Deletions cut 1 base from V and 0 bases from J, with 4 bases between. Germline-derived CDR1 and CDR2 are SGHDN and FVKESK. The CDR3 runs to 14 residues. The CDR3 nucleotides read TGTGCCAGCAGCCAAGGACTCTCTGGAAACACCATATATTTT. Translated: CASSQGLSGNTIYF. The full variable domain, rest sourced from reference TRBV14 and TRBJ1-3, is EAGVTQFPSHSVIEKGQTVTLRCDPISGHDNLYWYRRVMGKEIKFLLHFVKESKQDESGMPNNRFLAERTGGTYSTLKVQPAELEDSGVYFCASSQGLSGNTIYFGEGSWLTVV.

This clone turned up a few times. The chain employs TRBV25-1 and TRBJ2-4; D not resolved. The CDR3 has 15 residues. Trimming cost V 3 bases and J 2 bases, with 11 bases left between them. CDR1 is MGHDK, CDR2 SYGVNS, per germline. The CDR3 protein is CASSDELRTKNIQYF. CDR3 bases: TGTGCCAGCAGTGATGAATTGAGAACCAAAAACATTCAGTACTTC.

In nucleotides, the CDR3 is TGTGCCAGCAGTTTAATTGTAGGCCGGGGACACACGAACACTGAAGCTTTCTTT. This translates into CASSLIVGRGHTNTEAFF. The chain couples TRBV27 to TRBJ1-1; tentatively, D is TRBD1 (6 bases). Between the trimmed V and J ends, which lost 2 bases and 1 base, there was a span of 20 bases. CDR3 size: 18 residues. The V gene's germline CDR1 is MNHEY and CDR2 SMNVEV (reference sequence).

The V call is TRBV4-3, the J call TRBJ1-1; the D gene is possibly TRBD1 (6 bases). The CDR3 runs 16 residues. V lost 0 bases and J lost 1, with 12 bases in between. Germline V gene data show CDR1 as LGHNA and CDR2 as YSLEER. The CDR3 DNA reads TGCGCCAGCAGCCAAGATCGCAGGGGTGGGAACACTGAAGCTTTCTTT. Protein sequence: CASSQDRRGGNTEAFF.

This chain uses TRBV6-5 with TRBJ1-6; D not resolved. CDR3 length: 13 residues. The ends were cut back, 1 base at V and 7 bases at J, with 5 bases in the middle. Per germline, CDR1 MNHEY and CDR2 SVGAGI. CDR3 in DNA: TGTGCCAGCAGTTACTACAGAAATTCACCCCTCCACTTT. Translation gives CASSYYRNSPLHF.

This rearrangement joins TRBV27 to TRBJ1-1; no clear D gene. The germline V gene encodes CDR1 MNHEY and CDR2 SMNVEV (reference sequence). Trimming left V 3 bases short and J 4 bases short, with 6 bases between. This CDR3 spans 12 amino acids. This CDR3 is CASSFAGTEAFF. The CDR3 DNA follows: TGTGCCAGCAGTTTTGCGGGCACTGAAGCTTTCTTT.

The rearrangement uses TRBV9 and TRBJ2-7, with 7 bases identical to TRBD2. Germline values: CDR1 SGDLS, CDR2 YYNGEE. Losses at the gene ends were 4 bases for V and 0 bases for J; bases not matched to a gene: 7. There are 15 residues in the CDR3. CDR3 sequence: CASSSSGTFSYEQYF. The CDR3 bases are TGTGCCAGCAGCTCGAGCGGGACTTTCTCCTACGAGCAGTACTTC.

This chain connects TRBV28 to TRBJ1-1; D remains unclear. Trimming took 7 bases from V and 5 from J, leaving 17 bases between them. CDR1 is MDHEN, CDR2 SYDVKM, per germline. The CDR3 extends over 14 amino acids. The CDR3 is CASNPPNRETEAFF. The CDR3 nucleotides read TGTGCCAGCAATCCCCCAAACCGGGAGACTGAAGCTTTCTTT.

This clone was observed once. The chain employs TRBV19 and TRBJ1-5; 7 positions agree with TRBD1. The germline V gene has CDR1 LNHDA and CDR2 SQIVND (reference sequence). V was clipped by 8 bases and J by 4 bases; unmatched bases: 14. CDR3 length: 16 residues. The DNA of the CDR3 is TGTGCCAGTCTCGATTCCGGGACAGCAAAAAATCAGCCCCAGCATTTT. The encoded protein is CASLDSGTAKNQPQHF.

The V gene is TRBV4-1, the J gene TRBJ1-1; perhaps TRBD1 as D (6 bases). V was pared by 7 bases and J by 4 bases, with 13 bases between. This CDR3 is 13 amino acids long. The germline V gene has CDR1 MGHRA and CDR2 YSYEKL. The CDR3 DNA sequence: TGCGCCAGCAAGCTGGGGGCGGGCACTGAAGCTTTCTTT. Protein: CASKLGAGTEAFF.

V is TRBV7-2 and J is TRBJ1-1; D not certain. This CDR3 is 13 amino acids long. Between the trimmed V and J ends, which lost 1 base and 13 bases, there was a span of 16 bases. Germline CDR1 is SGHTA and CDR2 is FQGNSA. This chain's CDR3 is CASSLVMRPYRFF. In DNA, the CDR3 is TGTGCCAGCAGCTTAGTCATGCGGCCGTACCGTTTCTTT.

This clone was seen once. V is TRBV27 and J is TRBJ2-7, with 7 bases matching TRBD1. From germline, CDR1 is MNHEY and CDR2 SMNVEV (reference sequence). This CDR3 region has 16 residues. Trimming removed 2 bases from V and 5 bases from J; junction bases left unmatched: 12. As DNA, the CDR3 is TGTGCCAGCAGTTTACGAGTCGACAGGGCTTACAACGAGCAGTACTTC. Its protein product is CASSLRVDRAYNEQYF.

The chain is built from TRBV5-1 and TRBJ1-1; 8 bases agree with TRBD1. The germline CDR1 and CDR2 sequences are SGHRS and YFSETQ. V lost 4 bases and J lost 7; bases outside the gene matches: 6. This CDR3 is built from 13 residues. The CDR3 reads CASSRDGTGEAFF. The CDR3 DNA sequence: TGCGCCAGCAGCCGTGATGGGACAGGTGAAGCTTTCTTT.

The chain recombines TRBV6-1 with TRBJ2-3, with 15 bases matching TRBD2. CDR3 size: 19 residues. The trim removed 2 bases at V and 5 bases at J, leaving 11 bases unmatched. The germline gives CDR1 MNHNS, CDR2 SASEGT. CDR3 residues: CASSESKGLAGGVGDTQYF. CDR3 DNA: TGTGCCAGCAGTGAAAGTAAGGGACTAGCGGGGGGCGTCGGAGATACGCAGTATTTT.

This chain connects TRBV5-1 to TRBJ2-7, with D perhaps TRBD1 (6 bases). CDR3 length: 13 amino acids. The V and J ends lost 0 bases and 3 bases respectively, with 7 bases between them. Germline lookup yields CDR1 SGHRS and CDR2 YFSETQ. The CDR3 bases are TGCGCCAGCAGCTTGGGGACAGACTACGAGCAGTACTTC. This gives the protein CASSLGTDYEQYF.

The chain links TRBV11-2 to TRBJ1-1; TRBD1 might be the D (5 bases). This CDR3 region has 12 residues. Trimming cost V 4 bases and J 6 bases, with 9 bases left between them. Looked up from germline, CDR1 is SGHAT and CDR2 is FQNNGV. This chain's CDR3 is CASSSAGAEAFF. DNA for the CDR3: TGTGCCAGCAGCTCGGCGGGGGCTGAAGCTTTCTTT.

A few counts support this clone. The chain has TRBV6-1 and TRBJ2-7; possibly TRBD1 for D (6 bases). This CDR3 has 14 amino acids. Trimming cost V 7 bases and J 2 bases, with 15 bases left between them. Germline V gene sequence: CDR1 MNHNS, CDR2 SASEGT. The CDR3 here is CASTRGSPPYEQYF. Here the CDR3 DNA reads TGTGCCAGCACCAGGGGATCACCCCCCTACGAGCAGTACTTC.